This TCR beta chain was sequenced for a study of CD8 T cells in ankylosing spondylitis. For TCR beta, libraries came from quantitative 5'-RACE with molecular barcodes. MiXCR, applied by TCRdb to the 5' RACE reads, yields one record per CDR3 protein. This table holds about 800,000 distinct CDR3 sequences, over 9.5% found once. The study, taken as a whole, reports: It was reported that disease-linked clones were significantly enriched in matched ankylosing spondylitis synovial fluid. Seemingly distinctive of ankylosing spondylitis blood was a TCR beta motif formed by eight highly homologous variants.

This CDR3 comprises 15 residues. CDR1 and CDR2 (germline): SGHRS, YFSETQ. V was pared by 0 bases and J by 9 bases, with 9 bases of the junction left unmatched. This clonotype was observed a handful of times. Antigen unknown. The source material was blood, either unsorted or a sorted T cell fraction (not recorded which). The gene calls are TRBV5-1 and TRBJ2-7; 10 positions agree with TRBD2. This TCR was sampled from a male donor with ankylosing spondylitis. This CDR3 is CASSLASGSPSVQYF. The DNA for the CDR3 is TGCGCCAGCAGCTTGGCTAGCGGGAGTCCATCAGTGCAGTACTTC.